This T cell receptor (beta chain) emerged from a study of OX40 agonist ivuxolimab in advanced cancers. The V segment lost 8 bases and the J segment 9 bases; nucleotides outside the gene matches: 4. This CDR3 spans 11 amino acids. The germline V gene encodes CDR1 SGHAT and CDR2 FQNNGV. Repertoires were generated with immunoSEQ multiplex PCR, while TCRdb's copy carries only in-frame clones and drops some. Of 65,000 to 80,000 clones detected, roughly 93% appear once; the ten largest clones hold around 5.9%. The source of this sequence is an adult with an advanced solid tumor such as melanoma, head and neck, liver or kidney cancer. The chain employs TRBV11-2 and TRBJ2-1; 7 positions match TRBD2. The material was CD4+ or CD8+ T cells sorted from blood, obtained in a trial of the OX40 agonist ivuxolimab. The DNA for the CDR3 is TGTGCCAGCCGCGGGAGTTTTGAGCAGTTCTTC. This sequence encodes CASRGSFEQFF.